The 7 T cell receptor beta chains listed next were all sequenced from one sample in a study of Ad26.COV2.S vaccination and SARS-CoV-2 variants. Treatment here: approximately 18 received Ad26.COV2.S at low or high dose, single or two shots; 5 received placebo; per-sample allocation not given. Samples were taken on day 63 after the first vaccine or placebo injection. The table came from immunoSEQ multiplex PCR; TCRdb's copy has only in-frame clones and leaves some out. The data show around 400,000 clones, around 90% seen once. Sequences were derived from peripheral blood, sampled in a trial of Ad26.COV2.S vaccine versus placebo. The receptors were sampled from a person between 18 and 59 years old who received the Ad26.COV2.S COVID-19 vaccine or a placebo.

The rearrangement joins TRBV4-1 to TRBJ2-7; perhaps TRBD1 as D (5 bases). V was shortened by 1 base and J by 0 bases, with 13 bases between the two germline ends. Germline V gives CDR1 MGHRA, CDR2 YSYEKL. CDR3 length: 16 amino acids. CDR3 DNA sequence: TGCGCCAGCAGCCAAGGAGCAGGGCCCCCCTCCTACGAGCAGTACTTC. Translating gives CASSQGAGPPSYEQYF.

The chain links TRBV19 to TRBJ2-7; D is undetermined. The CDR3 runs 14 residues. The germline V and J ends were trimmed by 7 bases and 4 bases, with 17 bases remaining between them. Germline V CDR1 and CDR2: LNHDA, SQIVND (reference sequence). The CDR3 nucleotides are TGTGCCAGTAACCCTGACCCAAACGGGTACGAGCAGTACTTC. Translating gives CASNPDPNGYEQYF.

The rearrangement links TRBV3-1 (or the pseudogene TRBV3-2) to TRBJ2-2; 11 bases match TRBD2. This CDR3 comprises 20 residues. Germline CDR1 LGHDT, CDR2 YNNKEL (reference sequence). Trimming at V came to 1 base and at J to 5 bases, leaving 15 bases not matched to a gene. CDR3 protein: CASSQGYTSGSLRETGELFF. Here the CDR3 DNA reads TGTGCCAGCAGCCAAGGGTATACTAGCGGGAGTTTGAGGGAGACCGGGGAGCTGTTTTTT.

The chain carries TRBV13 and TRBJ1-1; TRBD1 is a possible D gene (5 bases). The V and J ends lost 5 bases and 6 bases respectively, with 10 bases between them. This CDR3 spans 12 amino acids. Looked up from germline, CDR1 is PRHDT and CDR2 is FYEKMQ (reference sequence). In DNA, the CDR3 is TGTGCCAGCAGCACCAGGGTGCCTGAAGCTTTCTTT. Protein sequence: CASSTRVPEAFF.

This clone was seen only once. The chain combines TRBV29-1 with TRBJ2-5, with D possibly called TRBD1 or TRBD2 (7 bases each). Germline V lookup: CDR1 SQVTM, CDR2 ANQGSEA. The germline V and J ends were trimmed by 6 bases and 4 bases, with 27 bases remaining between them. The CDR3 runs to 17 residues. Here the CDR3 reads CSVTPKGAGDYRETQYF. As DNA, the CDR3 is TGCAGCGTCACCCCCAAGGGGGCGGGAGACTATAGAGAGACCCAGTACTTC.

The chain uses TRBV6-2 or TRBV6-3 and TRBJ2-7, with 8 bases lining up with TRBD2. CDR1 MNHEY and CDR2 SVGEGT come from the germline V gene. Trimming took 6 bases from V and 3 from J; bases not matched to a gene: 10. The CDR3 runs 15 residues. CDR3 DNA: TGTGCCAGCAGCCCTTCGGGCGGGAGGCACTACGAGCAGTACTTC. It encodes CASSPSGGRHYEQYF.

The rearrangement uses TRBV4-3 and TRBJ2-3; TRBD2 agrees at 9 bases. Germline CDR1 and CDR2: LGHNA and YSLEER. This CDR3 contains 17 residues. The junction had 13 bases not matched to a gene; V was cut back by 3 bases and J by 6 bases. This chain's CDR3 is CASSHPGVAGGIDTQYF. The CDR3 DNA is TGCGCCAGCAGCCACCCCGGAGTGGCGGGAGGGATTGATACGCAGTATTTT.